The clone carrying this T cell receptor beta chain was seen a few times. Its cognate antigen is unknown. TCRdb re-called the reads with MiXCR, one entry per CDR3 protein. Of 510,000 or so distinct CDR3 sequences listed, around 27% are singletons. The record originates from a study of T cell repertoires in cytomegalovirus infection. For the study at large: Matching HLA type, along with CMV infection, was indicated by public TCR beta signatures.

General study findings and limits: Clonotypes of TCR beta that were HLA-C-restricted and CMV-specific dominated the ex vivo response.

CDR3 length equals 15 residues. Trimming removed 1 base at V and 1 base at J, with 9 bases between. Looked up from germline, CDR1 is LNHDA and CDR2 is SQIVND (reference sequence). This clonotype was sampled from a human donor in good health (CMV status not recorded). Some clones in this sample may be carry-over from other donors' samples. Sequences were obtained from PBMCs. The chain employs TRBV19 and TRBJ2-3, with D maybe TRBD2 (6 bases). The CDR3 region has the DNA TGTGCCAGTAGTATAGGACTAGAAGGCACAGATACGCAGTATTTT. Amino acid sequence: CASSIGLEGTDTQYF.